Described below is a single TCR beta chain sequence and its context. Its antigen is still unknown. The PCR made use of 60 Vbeta and 13 Jbeta primers. The repertoire was sequenced with immunoSEQ multiplex PCR; TCRdb's copy has only in-frame clones and lacks some. The sample table sets out about 54,000 clones. This entry is derived from a study of cytomegalovirus exposure and HLA in healthy donors. As for the study in general: Out of about 179 million T cells, an earlier analysis found roughly 110 million unique TCR beta sequences in total.

Overall study findings and caveats: Later analysis showed most CMV-associated TCR beta chains appearing HLA-restricted. Most TCR sequences proved rare, with some public TCRs found in many donors. Using a false discovery rate of 0.05, a later analysis showed that 15,000 to 20,000 TCR beta sequences were associated with HLA alleles.

The V gene's germline CDR1 is MNHEY and CDR2 SMNVEV (reference sequence). CDR3 size: 16 residues. Germline trimming cut 6 bases from V and 5 bases from J; bases unmatched to any gene: 7. The sample consisted of PBMCs. The rearrangement uses TRBV27 and TRBJ1-6, with 10 bases matching TRBD1. The TCR was taken from a woman between 40 and 55 years old in good health and CMV-seronegative. CDR3 amino acids: CASRPEGTGDNSPLHF. In DNA, the CDR3 is TGTGCCAGCAGACCCGAGGGGACAGGGGATAATTCACCCCTCCACTTT.